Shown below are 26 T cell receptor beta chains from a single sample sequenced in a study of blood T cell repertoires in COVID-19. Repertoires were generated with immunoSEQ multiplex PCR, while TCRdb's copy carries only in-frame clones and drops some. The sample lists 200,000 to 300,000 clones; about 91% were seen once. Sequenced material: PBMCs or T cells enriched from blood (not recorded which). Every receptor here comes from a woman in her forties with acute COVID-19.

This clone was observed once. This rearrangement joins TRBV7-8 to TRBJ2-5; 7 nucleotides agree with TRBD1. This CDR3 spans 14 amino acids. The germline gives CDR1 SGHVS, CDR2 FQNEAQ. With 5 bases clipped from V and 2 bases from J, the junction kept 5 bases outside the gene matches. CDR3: CASSRGGEQETQYF. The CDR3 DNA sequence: TGTGCCAGCAGCCGAGGGGGCGAACAAGAGACCCAGTACTTC.

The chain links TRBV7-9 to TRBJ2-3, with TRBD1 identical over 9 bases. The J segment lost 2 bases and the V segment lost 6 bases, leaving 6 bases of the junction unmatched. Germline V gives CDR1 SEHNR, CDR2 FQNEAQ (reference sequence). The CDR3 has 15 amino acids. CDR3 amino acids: CASSSTGGVTDTQYF. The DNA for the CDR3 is TGTGCCAGCAGTTCAACAGGGGGCGTCACAGATACGCAGTATTTT. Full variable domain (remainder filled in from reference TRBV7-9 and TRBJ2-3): DTGVSQNPRHKITKRGQNVTFRCDPISEHNRLYWYRQTLGQGPEFLTYFQNEAQLEKSRLLSDRFSAERPKGSFSTLEIQRTEQGDSAMYLCASSSTGGVTDTQYFGPGTRLTVL.

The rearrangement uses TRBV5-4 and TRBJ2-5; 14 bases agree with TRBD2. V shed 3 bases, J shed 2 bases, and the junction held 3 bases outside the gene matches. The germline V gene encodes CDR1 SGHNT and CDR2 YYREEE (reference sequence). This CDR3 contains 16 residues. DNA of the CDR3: TGTGCCAGCAGCTCGGGGACTAGCGGGGGACAAGAGACCCAGTACTTC. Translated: CASSSGTSGGQETQYF.

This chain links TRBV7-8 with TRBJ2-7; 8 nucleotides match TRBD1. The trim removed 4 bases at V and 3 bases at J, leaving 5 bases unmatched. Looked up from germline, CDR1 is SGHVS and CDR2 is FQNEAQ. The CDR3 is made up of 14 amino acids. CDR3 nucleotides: TGTGCCAGCAGCTCACAGGGGGTCCTCTACGAGCAGTACTTC. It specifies CASSSQGVLYEQYF.

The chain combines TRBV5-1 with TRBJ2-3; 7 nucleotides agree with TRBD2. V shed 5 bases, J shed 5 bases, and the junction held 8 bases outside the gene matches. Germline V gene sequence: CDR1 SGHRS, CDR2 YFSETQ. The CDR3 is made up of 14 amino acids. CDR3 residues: CASRLSGDGDTQYF. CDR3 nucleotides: TGCGCCAGCAGGCTGAGCGGGGATGGAGATACGCAGTATTTT. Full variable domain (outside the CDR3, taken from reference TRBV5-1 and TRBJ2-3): KAGVTQTPRYLIKTRGQQVTLSCSPISGHRSVSWYQQTPGQGLQFLFEYFSETQRNKGNFPGRFSGRQFSNSRSEMNVSTLELGDSALYLCASRLSGDGDTQYFGPGTRLTVL.

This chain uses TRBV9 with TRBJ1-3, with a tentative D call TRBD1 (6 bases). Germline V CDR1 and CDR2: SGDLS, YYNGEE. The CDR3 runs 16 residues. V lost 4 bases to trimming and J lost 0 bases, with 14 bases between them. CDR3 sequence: CASSTPTGFSGNTIYF. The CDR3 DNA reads TGTGCCAGCAGCACCCCAACAGGGTTCTCTGGAAACACCATATATTTT.

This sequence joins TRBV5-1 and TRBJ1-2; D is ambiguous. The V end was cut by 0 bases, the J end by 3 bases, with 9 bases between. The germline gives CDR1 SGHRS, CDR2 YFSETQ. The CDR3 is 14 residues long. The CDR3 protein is CASSLVAADYGYTF. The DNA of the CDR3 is TGCGCCAGCAGCTTGGTAGCGGCCGACTATGGCTACACCTTC.

CDR3 amino acids: CSASESGINTEAFF. DNA for the CDR3: TGCAGTGCTAGTGAATCGGGGATTAACACTGAAGCTTTCTTT. This rearrangement joins TRBV20-1 to TRBJ1-1; D remains ambiguous. The V and J ends lost 3 bases and 2 bases respectively, with 13 bases between them. Germline loops: CDR1 DFQATT, CDR2 SNEGSKA (reference sequence). The CDR3 sequence is 14 residues long.

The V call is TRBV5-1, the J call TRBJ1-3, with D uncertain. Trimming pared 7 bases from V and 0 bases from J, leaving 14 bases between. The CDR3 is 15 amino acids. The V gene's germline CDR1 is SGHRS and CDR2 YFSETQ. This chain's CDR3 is CASFADTSSGNTIYF. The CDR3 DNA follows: TGCGCCAGCTTCGCTGACACCAGCTCTGGAAACACCATATATTTT.

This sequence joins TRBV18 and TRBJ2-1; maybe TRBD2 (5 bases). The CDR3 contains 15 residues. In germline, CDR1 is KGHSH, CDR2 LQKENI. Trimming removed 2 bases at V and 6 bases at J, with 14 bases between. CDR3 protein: CASSPFPSSINEQFF. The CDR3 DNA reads TGTGCCAGCTCACCATTCCCTAGCTCGATCAATGAGCAGTTCTTC.

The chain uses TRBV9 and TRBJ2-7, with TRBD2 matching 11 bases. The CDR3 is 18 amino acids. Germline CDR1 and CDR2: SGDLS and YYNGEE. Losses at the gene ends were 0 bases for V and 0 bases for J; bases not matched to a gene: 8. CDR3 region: CASSVAPSGGPISYEQYF. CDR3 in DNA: TGTGCCAGCAGCGTAGCGCCTAGCGGGGGGCCCATCTCCTACGAGCAGTACTTC.

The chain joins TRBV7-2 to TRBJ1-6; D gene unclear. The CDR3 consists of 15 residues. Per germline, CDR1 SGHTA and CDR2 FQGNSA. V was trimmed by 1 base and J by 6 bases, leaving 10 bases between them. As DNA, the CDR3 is TGTGCCAGCAGCTTAGATGCCGGGGTTAATTCACCCCTCCACTTT. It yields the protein CASSLDAGVNSPLHF.

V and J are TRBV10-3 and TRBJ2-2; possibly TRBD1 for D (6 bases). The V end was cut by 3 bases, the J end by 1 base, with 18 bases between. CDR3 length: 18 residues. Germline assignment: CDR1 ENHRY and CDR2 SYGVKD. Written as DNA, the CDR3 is TGTGCCATCAGTGAAGTAGGGGCAGGGGAATGGAACACCGGGGAGCTGTTTTTT. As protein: CAISEVGAGEWNTGELFF.

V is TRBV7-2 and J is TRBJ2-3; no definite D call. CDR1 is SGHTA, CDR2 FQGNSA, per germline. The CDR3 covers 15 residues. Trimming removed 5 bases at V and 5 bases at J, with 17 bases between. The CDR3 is CASSHSWSSLDTQYF. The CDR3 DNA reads TGTGCCAGCAGCCACTCTTGGTCTTCACTAGATACGCAGTATTTT.

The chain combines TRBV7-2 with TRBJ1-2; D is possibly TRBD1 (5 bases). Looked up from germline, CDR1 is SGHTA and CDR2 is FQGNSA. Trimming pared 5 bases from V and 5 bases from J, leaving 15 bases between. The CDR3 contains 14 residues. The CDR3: CASSATEGLYGYTF. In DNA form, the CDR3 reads TGTGCCAGCAGCGCCACGGAGGGGCTATATGGCTACACCTTC.

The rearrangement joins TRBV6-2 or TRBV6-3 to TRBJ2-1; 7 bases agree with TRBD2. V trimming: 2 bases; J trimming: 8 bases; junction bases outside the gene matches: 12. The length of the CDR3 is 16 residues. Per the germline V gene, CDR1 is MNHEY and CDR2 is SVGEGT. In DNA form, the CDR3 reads TGTGCCAGCAGTTACAGTGTGCGGGAGCCACCCCATGAGCAGTTCTTC. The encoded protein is CASSYSVREPPHEQFF.

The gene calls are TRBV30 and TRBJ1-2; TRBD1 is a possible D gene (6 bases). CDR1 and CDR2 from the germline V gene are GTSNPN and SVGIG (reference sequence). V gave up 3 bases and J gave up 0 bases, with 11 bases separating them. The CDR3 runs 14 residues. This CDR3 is CAWSLQGANYGYTF. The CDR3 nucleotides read TGTGCCTGGAGCCTACAGGGAGCTAACTATGGCTACACCTTC.

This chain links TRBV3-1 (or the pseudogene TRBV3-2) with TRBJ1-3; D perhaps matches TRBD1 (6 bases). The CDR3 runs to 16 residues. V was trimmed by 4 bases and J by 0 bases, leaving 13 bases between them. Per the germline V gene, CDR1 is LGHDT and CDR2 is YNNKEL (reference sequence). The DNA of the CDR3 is TGTGCCAGCAGCCTCGGACAGTCTGACTCTGGAAACACCATATATTTT. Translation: CASSLGQSDSGNTIYF.

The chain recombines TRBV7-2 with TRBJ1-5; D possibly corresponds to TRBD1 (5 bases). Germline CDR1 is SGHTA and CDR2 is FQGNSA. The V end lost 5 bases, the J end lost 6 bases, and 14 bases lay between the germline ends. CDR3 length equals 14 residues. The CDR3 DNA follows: TGTGCCAGCAGCATGACCAGGGTAGGTCAGCCCCAGCATTTT. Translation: CASSMTRVGQPQHF.

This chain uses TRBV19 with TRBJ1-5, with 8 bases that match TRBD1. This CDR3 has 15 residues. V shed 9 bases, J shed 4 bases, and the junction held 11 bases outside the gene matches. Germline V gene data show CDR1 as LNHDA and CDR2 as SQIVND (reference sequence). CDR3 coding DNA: TGTGCCAGCACCCCTGGACAGGGTGCAAATCAGCCCCAGCATTTT. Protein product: CASTPGQGANQPQHF.

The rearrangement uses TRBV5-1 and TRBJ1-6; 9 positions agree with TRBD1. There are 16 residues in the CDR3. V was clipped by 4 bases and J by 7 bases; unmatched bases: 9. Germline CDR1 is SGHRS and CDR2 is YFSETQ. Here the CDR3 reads CASSLPGTGLNSPLHF. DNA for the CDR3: TGCGCCAGCAGCCTTCCCGGGACAGGGTTGAATTCACCCCTCCACTTT. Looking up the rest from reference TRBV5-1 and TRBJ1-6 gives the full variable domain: KAGVTQTPRYLIKTRGQQVTLSCSPISGHRSVSWYQQTPGQGLQFLFEYFSETQRNKGNFPGRFSGRQFSNSRSEMNVSTLELGDSALYLCASSLPGTGLNSPLHFGNGTRLTVT.

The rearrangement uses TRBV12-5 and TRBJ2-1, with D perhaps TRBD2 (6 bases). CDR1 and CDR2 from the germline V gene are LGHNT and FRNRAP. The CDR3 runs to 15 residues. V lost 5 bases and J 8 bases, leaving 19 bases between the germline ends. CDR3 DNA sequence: TGTGCTAGTGGTACGGGACTCGCAACGGGGGATGAGCAGTTCTTC. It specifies CASGTGLATGDEQFF.

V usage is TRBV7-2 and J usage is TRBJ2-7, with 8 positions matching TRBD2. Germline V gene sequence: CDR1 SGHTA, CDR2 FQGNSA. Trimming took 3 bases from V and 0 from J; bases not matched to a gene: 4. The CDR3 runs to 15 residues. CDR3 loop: CASSLGGGHSYEQYF. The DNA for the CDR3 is TGTGCCAGCAGCTTGGGCGGGGGGCACTCCTACGAGCAGTACTTC. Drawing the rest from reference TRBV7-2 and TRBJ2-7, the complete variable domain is GAGVSQSPSNKVTEKGKDVELRCDPISGHTALYWYRQSLGQGLEFLIYFQGNSAPDKSGLPSDRFSAERTGGSVSTLTIQRTQQEDSAVYLCASSLGGGHSYEQYFGPGTRLTVT.

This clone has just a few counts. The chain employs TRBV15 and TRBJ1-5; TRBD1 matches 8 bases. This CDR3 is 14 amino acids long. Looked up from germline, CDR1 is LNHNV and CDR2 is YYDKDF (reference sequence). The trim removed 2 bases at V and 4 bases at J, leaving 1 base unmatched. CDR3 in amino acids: CATSRNRGNQPQHF. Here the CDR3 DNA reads TGTGCCACCAGCAGAAACAGGGGGAATCAGCCCCAGCATTTT. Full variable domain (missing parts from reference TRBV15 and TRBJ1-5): DAMVIQNPRYQVTQFGKPVTLSCSQTLNHNVMYWYQQKSSQAPKLLFHYYDKDFNNEADTPDNFQSRRPNTSFCFLDIRSPGLGDTAMYLCATSRNRGNQPQHFGDGTRLSIL.

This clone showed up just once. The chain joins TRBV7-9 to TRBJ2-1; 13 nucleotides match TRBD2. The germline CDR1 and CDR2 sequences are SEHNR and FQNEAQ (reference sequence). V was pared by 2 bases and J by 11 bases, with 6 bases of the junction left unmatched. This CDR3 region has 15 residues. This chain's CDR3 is CASSLHGLAGAKQFF. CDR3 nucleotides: TGTGCCAGCAGCTTACACGGACTAGCGGGAGCCAAGCAGTTCTTC. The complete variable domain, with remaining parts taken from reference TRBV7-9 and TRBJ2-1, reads DTGVSQNPRHKITKRGQNVTFRCDPISEHNRLYWYRQTLGQGPEFLTYFQNEAQLEKSRLLSDRFSAERPKGSFSTLEIQRTEQGDSAMYLCASSLHGLAGAKQFFGPGTRLTVL.

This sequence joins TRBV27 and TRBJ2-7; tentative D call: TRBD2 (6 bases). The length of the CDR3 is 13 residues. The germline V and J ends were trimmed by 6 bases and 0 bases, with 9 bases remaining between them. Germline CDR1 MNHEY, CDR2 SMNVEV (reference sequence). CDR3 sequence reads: CASSGGNSYEQYF. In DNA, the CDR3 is TGTGCCAGCAGCGGGGGTAACTCCTACGAGCAGTACTTC.